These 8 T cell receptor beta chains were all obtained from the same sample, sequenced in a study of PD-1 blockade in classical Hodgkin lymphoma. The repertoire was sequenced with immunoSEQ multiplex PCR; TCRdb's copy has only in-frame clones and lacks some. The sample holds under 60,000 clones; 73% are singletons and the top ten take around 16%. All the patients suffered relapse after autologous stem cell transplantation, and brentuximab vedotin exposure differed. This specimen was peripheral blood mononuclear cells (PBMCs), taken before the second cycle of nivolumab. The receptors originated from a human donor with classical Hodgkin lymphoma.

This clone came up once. The CDR3 spells CASSYSSDSGEQYF. CDR3 sequence (DNA): TGTGCCAGCAGTTACAGTTCGGACTCGGGCGAGCAGTACTTC. The chain links TRBV6-5 to TRBJ2-7; possibly TRBD2 for D (5 bases). Germline V CDR1 and CDR2: MNHEY, SVGAGI. V shed 2 bases and J shed 6 bases, with 14 bases lying between them. The CDR3 spans 14 residues.

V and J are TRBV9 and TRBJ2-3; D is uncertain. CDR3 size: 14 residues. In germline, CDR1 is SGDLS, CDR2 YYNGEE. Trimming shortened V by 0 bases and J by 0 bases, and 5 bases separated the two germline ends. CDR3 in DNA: TGTGCCAGCAGCGTAGCGACAAGCACAGATACGCAGTATTTT. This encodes CASSVATSTDTQYF.

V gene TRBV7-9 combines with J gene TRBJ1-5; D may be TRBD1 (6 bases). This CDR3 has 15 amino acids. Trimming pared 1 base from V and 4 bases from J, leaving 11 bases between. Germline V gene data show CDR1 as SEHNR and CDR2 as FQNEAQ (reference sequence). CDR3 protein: CASSLGGPANQPQHF. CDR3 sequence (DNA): TGTGCCAGCAGCTTAGGGGGGCCCGCAAATCAGCCCCAGCATTTT.

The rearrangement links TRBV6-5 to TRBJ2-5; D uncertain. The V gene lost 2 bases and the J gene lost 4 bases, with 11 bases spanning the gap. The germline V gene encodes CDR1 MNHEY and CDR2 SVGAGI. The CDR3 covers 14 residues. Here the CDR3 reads CASSYGGVRETQYF. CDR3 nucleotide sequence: TGTGCCAGCAGTTACGGTGGGGTGCGAGAGACCCAGTACTTC.

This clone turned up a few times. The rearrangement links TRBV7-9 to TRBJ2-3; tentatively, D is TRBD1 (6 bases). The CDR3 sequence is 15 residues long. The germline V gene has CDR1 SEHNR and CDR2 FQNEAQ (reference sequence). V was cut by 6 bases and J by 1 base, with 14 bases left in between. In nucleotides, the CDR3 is TGTGCCAGCAGTCCGGACAGCGAGGGCACAGATACGCAGTATTTT. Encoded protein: CASSPDSEGTDTQYF.

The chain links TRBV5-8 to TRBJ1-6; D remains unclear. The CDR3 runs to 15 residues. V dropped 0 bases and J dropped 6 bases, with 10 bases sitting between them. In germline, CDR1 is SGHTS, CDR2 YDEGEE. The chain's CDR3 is CASSLEHIINSPLHF. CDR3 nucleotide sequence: TGTGCCAGCAGCTTGGAACACATTATTAATTCACCCCTCCACTTT.

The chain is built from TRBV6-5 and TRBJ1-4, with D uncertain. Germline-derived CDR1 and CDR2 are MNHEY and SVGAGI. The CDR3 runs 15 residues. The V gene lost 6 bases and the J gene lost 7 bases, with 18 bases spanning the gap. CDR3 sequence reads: CASSPTFITLEKLFF. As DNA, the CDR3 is TGTGCCAGCAGCCCTACATTTATTACCCTTGAAAAACTGTTTTTT.

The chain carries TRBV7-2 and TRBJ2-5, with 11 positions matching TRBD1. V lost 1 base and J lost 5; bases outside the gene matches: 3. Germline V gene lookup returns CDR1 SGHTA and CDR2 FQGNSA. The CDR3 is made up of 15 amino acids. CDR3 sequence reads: CASSLGTGGAETQYF. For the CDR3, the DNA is TGTGCCAGCAGCTTAGGGACAGGGGGCGCCGAGACCCAGTACTTC.